Shown below are 21 T cell receptor beta chains from a single sample sequenced in a study of cytomegalovirus exposure and HLA in healthy donors (dated by TCRdb to 2015 to 2018). Receptor libraries were prepared by the immunoSEQ multiplex PCR assay. The multiplex PCR relied on a mix of 60 forward primers for TCR Vbeta segments and 13 reverse primers for TCR Jbeta segments. Drawn from immuneACCESS, this table holds only the in-frame rearrangements with V and J called that TCRdb kept. Clones are partly lost; checked studies trace under half to an unresolved V gene and leave the rest unexplained. In this sample's table one finds 70,000 to 85,000 clones. The top ten hold around 7.2% of the sample. Sequencing was performed on PBMCs. The source is a female donor in good health and CMV-seropositive.

The chain uses TRBV27 and TRBJ2-7; possible D gene TRBD2, 6 bases. Trimming shortened V by 2 bases and J by 6 bases, and 11 bases separated the two germline ends. The length of the CDR3 is 13 residues. From germline, CDR1 is MNHEY and CDR2 SMNVEV (reference sequence). This chain's CDR3 is CASSLGGAREQYF. The DNA for the CDR3 is TGTGCCAGCAGTTTAGGCGGGGCTCGCGAGCAGTACTTC.

This chain uses TRBV7-2 with TRBJ2-5; D call uncertain. The CDR3 totals 13 residues. V lost 4 bases, J lost 4 bases, and 10 bases lay in between. Per the germline V gene, CDR1 is SGHTA and CDR2 is FQGNSA. In nucleotides, the CDR3 is TGTGCCAGCAGCTCCCAGACTGCAGAGACCCAGTACTTC. Translated: CASSSQTAETQYF. The full variable domain, rest sourced from reference TRBV7-2 and TRBJ2-5, is GAGVSQSPSNKVTEKGKDVELRCDPISGHTALYWYRQSLGQGLEFLIYFQGNSAPDKSGLPSDRFSAERTGGSVSTLTIQRTQQEDSAVYLCASSSQTAETQYFGPGTRLLVL.

The J gene is TRBJ2-1, the V gene TRBV7-9; perhaps TRBD1 as D (5 bases). The CDR3 has 13 residues. Trimming took off 5 bases at V and 4 bases at J, with 9 bases between the two ends. Germline values: CDR1 SEHNR, CDR2 FQNEAQ (reference sequence). As DNA, the CDR3 is TGTGCCAGCAGCCCTGACAGATACAATGAGCAGTTCTTC. Amino acids: CASSPDRYNEQFF.

The rearrangement joins TRBV9 to TRBJ2-2; D not resolved. Germline CDR1 SGDLS, CDR2 YYNGEE. Trimming removed 0 bases from V and 7 bases from J, with 7 bases in between. This CDR3 has 13 amino acids. The CDR3 coding sequence is TGTGCCAGCAGCGTAGGGGCGAACGGGGAGCTGTTTTTT. Translating gives CASSVGANGELFF.

J is TRBJ1-1 and V is TRBV2; D is unresolved. This CDR3 is built from 11 residues. Trimming left V 7 bases short and J 5 bases short, with 8 bases between. CDR1 and CDR2 (germline): SNHLY, FYNNEI. The CDR3 coding sequence is TGTGCCAGCACCTGGCGGACTGAAGCTTTCTTT. Its protein product is CASTWRTEAFF. The whole variable domain, filled in from reference TRBV2 and TRBJ1-1, reads EPEVTQTPSHQVTQMGQEVILRCVPISNHLYFYWYRQILGQKVEFLVSFYNNEISEKSEIFDDQFSVERPDGSNFTLKIRSTKLEDSAMYFCASTWRTEAFFGQGTRLTVV.

The CDR3 loop reads CASSIGLAGPFF. CDR3 nucleotide sequence: TGTGCCAGTAGTATAGGCCTAGCGGGGCCGTTCTTC. The J gene is TRBJ2-1, the V gene TRBV19; 9 bases fit TRBD2. The CDR3 is 12 residues long. Per the germline V gene, CDR1 is LNHDA and CDR2 is SQIVND (reference sequence). The V and J ends lost 1 base and 15 bases, in that order; junction bases with no gene match: 4.

The chain has TRBV29-1 and TRBJ1-2, with 8 bases lining up with TRBD1. Losses at the gene ends were 0 bases for V and 4 bases for J; bases not matched to a gene: 4. The CDR3 runs to 14 residues. CDR1 and CDR2 (germline): SQVTM, ANQGSEA. The CDR3 here is CSVEEGTGGYGYTF. CDR3 in DNA: TGCAGCGTTGAAGAGGGCACAGGGGGCTATGGCTACACCTTC.

The genes are TRBV7-2 and TRBJ2-4; TRBD2 matches 11 bases. CDR1 and CDR2 (germline): SGHTA, FQGNSA. V lost 5 bases, J lost 6 bases, and 9 bases stayed unmatched. The CDR3 runs to 16 residues. CDR3 nucleotides: TGTGCCAGCAGCCTTACTAGCGGGGGAGGGAGAAACATTCAGTACTTC. This sequence encodes CASSLTSGGGRNIQYF. Together with reference TRBV7-2 and TRBJ2-4, the CDR3 gives the full variable domain: GAGVSQSPSNKVTEKGKDVELRCDPISGHTALYWYRQSLGQGLEFLIYFQGNSAPDKSGLPSDRFSAERTGGSVSTLTIQRTQQEDSAVYLCASSLTSGGGRNIQYFGAGTRLSVL.

CDR3 nucleotide sequence: TGCAGCGCAGCGGGGAGGGGCTACAATGAGCAGTTCTTC. Its protein is CSAAGRGYNEQFF. The rearrangement links TRBV29-1 to TRBJ2-1; 7 nucleotides align to TRBD2. V was pared by 7 bases and J by 3 bases, with 6 bases of the junction left unmatched. The CDR3 length is 13 residues. Germline V gives CDR1 SQVTM, CDR2 ANQGSEA.

The DNA for the CDR3 is TGTGCCAGCAGCCAACCAGACAGGGAAGATGAGCAGTTCTTC. This encodes CASSQPDREDEQFF. This chain joins TRBV4-2 and TRBJ2-1, with 7 bases identical to TRBD1. This CDR3 spans 14 amino acids. V lost 2 bases and J lost 8; bases outside the gene matches: 6. Germline CDR1 and CDR2: LGHNA and YNFKEQ.

This chain uses TRBV10-3 with TRBJ1-5; tentatively, D is TRBD1 (5 bases). V was pared by 10 bases and J by 3 bases, with 16 bases between. Germline V gene lookup returns CDR1 ENHRY and CDR2 SYGVKD. The CDR3 extends over 14 amino acids. CDR3 sequence (DNA): TGTGCCACGTCGGACGGGGGGTTCAATCAGCCCCAGCATTTT. It encodes CATSDGGFNQPQHF.

J is TRBJ2-3 and V is TRBV25-1; D perhaps matches TRBD2 (6 bases). This CDR3 contains 13 residues. V was pared by 8 bases and J by 4 bases, with 13 bases between. Germline CDR1 reads MGHDK; CDR2 reads SYGVNS. The CDR3 loop reads CASSKPGADTQYF. The CDR3 DNA reads TGTGCCAGCTCAAAACCGGGGGCAGATACGCAGTATTTT.

The V call is TRBV4-3, the J call TRBJ1-1; TRBD1 might be the D (6 bases). Per the germline V gene, CDR1 is LGHNA and CDR2 is YSLEER. The CDR3 has 15 amino acids. Deletions cut 0 bases from V and 3 bases from J, with 11 bases between. The CDR3 DNA is TGCGCCAGCAGCCAAGATCAGGGGCGGGACACTGAAGCTTTCTTT. As protein: CASSQDQGRDTEAFF.

The chain joins TRBV30 to TRBJ1-5; 7 bases map to TRBD1. The V segment lost 3 bases and the J segment 4 bases; nucleotides outside the gene matches: 3. Germline CDR1 GTSNPN, CDR2 SVGIG (reference sequence). The CDR3 extends over 13 amino acids. The CDR3, as DNA: TGTGCCTGGAGCGGGACAGATAATCAGCCCCAGCATTTT. Translated: CAWSGTDNQPQHF.

This chain links TRBV19 with TRBJ2-1, with 12 bases identical to TRBD2. CDR1 is LNHDA and CDR2 is SQIVND in the germline V gene (reference sequence). J lost 4 bases, V lost 5 bases, and 6 bases had no gene match. This CDR3 has 16 residues. The CDR3 reads CASSSRTSGVYNEQFF. In DNA form, the CDR3 reads TGTGCCAGTAGTTCCCGGACTAGCGGGGTTTACAATGAGCAGTTCTTC.

The gene calls are TRBV9 and TRBJ2-7; TRBD1 is a possible D gene (6 bases). The germline V and J ends were trimmed by 3 bases and 5 bases, with 15 bases remaining between them. Germline CDR1 SGDLS, CDR2 YYNGEE. This CDR3 is built from 14 residues. The CDR3 loop reads CASSGQDLQHEQYF. The CDR3 bases are TGTGCCAGCAGCGGACAGGATCTCCAGCACGAGCAGTACTTC.

The chain recombines TRBV7-8 with TRBJ1-5; D gene uncertain. Germline V gene data show CDR1 as SGHVS and CDR2 as FQNEAQ. The V end was cut by 1 base, the J end by 3 bases, with 7 bases between. The CDR3 has 14 amino acids. Here the CDR3 reads CASSLGEINQPQHF. The CDR3 nucleotides are TGTGCCAGCAGCTTAGGGGAGATCAATCAGCCCCAGCATTTT.

The J gene is TRBJ2-7, the V gene TRBV5-1, with 11 bases aligning to TRBD2. The trim removed 2 bases at V and 2 bases at J, leaving 6 bases unmatched. The CDR3 consists of 16 residues. Germline loops: CDR1 SGHRS, CDR2 YFSETQ. CDR3 residues: CASSFGFSGRAYEQYF. The CDR3 DNA reads as TGCGCCAGCAGCTTTGGCTTTAGCGGGAGGGCCTACGAGCAGTACTTC.

The chain recombines TRBV18 with TRBJ2-1, with D tentatively TRBD2 (5 bases). Between the trimmed V and J ends, which lost 2 bases and 9 bases, there was a span of 17 bases. CDR3 size: 15 residues. The germline V gene encodes CDR1 KGHSH and CDR2 LQKENI. The CDR3 nucleotides read TGTGCCAGCTCACCAGAAAACCTAGCCCGCAGTGAGCAGTTCTTC. Translated: CASSPENLARSEQFF.

This sequence joins TRBV6-6 and TRBJ2-3, with D possibly matching TRBD2 (5 bases). Trimming took 6 bases from V and 4 from J, leaving 17 bases between them. CDR3 size: 15 residues. Germline V gene sequence: CDR1 MNHNY, CDR2 SVGAGI (reference sequence). CDR3 sequence reads: CASSLLRENADTQYF. CDR3 coding DNA: TGTGCCAGCAGCCTCCTGAGGGAGAACGCAGATACGCAGTATTTT.

The chain joins TRBV5-4 to TRBJ2-5; 12 nucleotides match TRBD2. There are 15 residues in the CDR3. The V gene's germline CDR1 is SGHNT and CDR2 YYREEE (reference sequence). V shed 4 bases and J 2 bases; nucleotides not matched to a gene: 3. This CDR3 is CASSRTSGAQETQYF. The CDR3 region has the DNA TGTGCCAGCAGCCGGACTAGCGGGGCTCAAGAGACCCAGTACTTC.